This is a list of T cell receptor beta chains from one sample in a study of cytomegalovirus exposure and HLA in healthy donors. Sequencing was performed with immunoSEQ multiplex PCR; in TCRdb, only in-frame clones are kept and a portion is missing. The data hold 150,000 to 200,000 clones, with roughly 86% observed a single time. Sample: PBMCs. Receptors were obtained from a man aged 18 to 30 in good health and CMV-seropositive. The CDR3 runs from the conserved cysteine through the conserved F or W. D genes are given only for firm matches. Only some rows state a clone size, as once, few, many or a class for expanded clones.

V: TRBV5-4; D: NA; J: TRBJ2-7; size: NA; CDR3: CASSLALTGSYEQYF; DNA: TGTGCCAGCAGCTTGGCCCTGACAGGATCCTACGAGCAGTACTTC
V: TRBV6-5; D: TRBD1; J: TRBJ2-7; size: NA; CDR3: CASSLISGGLDEQYF; DNA: TGTGCCAGCAGTTTGATATCAGGGGGTCTGGACGAGCAGTACTTC
V: TRBV29-1; D: TRBD2; J: TRBJ2-1; size: once; CDR3: CSAVAGGSGEQFF; DNA: TGCAGCGCCGTAGCGGGAGGCAGTGGTGAGCAGTTCTTC
V: TRBV7-2; D: NA; J: TRBJ2-7; size: NA; CDR3: CASRSDGGRLHF; DNA: TGTGCCAGCAGATCGGACGGAGGGCGGCTTCACTTC
V: TRBV7-1; D: TRBD1; J: TRBJ1-5; size: NA; CDR3: CASSFGTAQPQHF; DNA: TGTGCCAGCAGCTTTGGGACAGCCCAGCCCCAGCATTTT
V: TRBV4-3; D: TRBD2; J: TRBJ2-3; size: NA; CDR3: CASSPSIAGGFTDTQYF; DNA: TGCGCCAGCAGCCCCTCTATAGCGGGGGGTTTCACAGATACGCAGTATTTT
V: TRBV11-3; D: NA; J: TRBJ2-1; size: NA; CDR3: CASSSTGTPYNEQFF; DNA: TGTGCCAGCAGCTCAACCGGGACACCCTACAATGAGCAGTTCTTC
V: TRBV9; D: TRBD2; J: TRBJ2-7; size: NA; CDR3: CASSDASGYEQYF; DNA: TGTGCCAGCAGCGATGCTAGCGGCTACGAGCAGTACTTC
V: TRBV9; D: NA; J: TRBJ1-2; size: NA; CDR3: CASSANPQLNYGYTF; DNA: TGTGCCAGCAGCGCGAACCCACAGTTGAACTATGGCTACACCTTC
V: TRBV11-2; D: TRBD2; J: TRBJ2-7; size: NA; CDR3: CASSLSGAGEASHLREQYF; DNA: TGTGCCAGCAGCTTAAGCGGAGCGGGAGAGGCATCCCACCTACGGGAGCAGTACTTC
V: TRBV7-6; D: NA; J: TRBJ1-1; size: NA; CDR3: CASSWGGTNTEAFF; DNA: TGTGCCAGCAGCTGGGGGGGGACGAACACTGAAGCTTTCTTT
V: TRBV7-8; D: NA; J: TRBJ2-7; size: NA; CDR3: CASSPHGGGEQYF; DNA: TGTGCCAGCAGCCCTCACGGGGGTGGCGAGCAGTACTTC
V: TRBV5-1; D: NA; J: TRBJ2-3; size: few; CDR3: CASSLERADTQYF; DNA: TGCGCCAGCAGCTTGGAGCGTGCAGATACGCAGTATTTT
V: TRBV7-9; D: TRBD1; J: TRBJ2-5; size: NA; CDR3: CAIRPDRDGETQYF; DNA: TGTGCCATCCGACCGGACAGGGACGGGGAGACCCAGTACTTC
V: TRBV23-1; D: NA; J: TRBJ1-5; size: NA; CDR3: CASSQPELSNQPQHF; DNA: TGCGCCAGCAGTCAACCTGAACTAAGCAATCAGCCCCAGCATTTT
V: TRBV15; D: TRBD2; J: TRBJ2-1; size: NA; CDR3: CATSSVAGEAINEQFF; DNA: TGTGCCACCAGCAGCGTAGCGGGAGAGGCGATCAATGAGCAGTTCTTC
V: TRBV28; D: TRBD2; J: TRBJ2-1; size: NA; CDR3: CASRPGGPNNEQFF; DNA: TGTGCCAGCCGACCGGGAGGGCCTAACAATGAGCAGTTCTTC
V: TRBV4-2; D: TRBD2; J: TRBJ2-5; size: NA; CDR3: CASTRGGGAWETQYF; DNA: TGTGCCAGCACGCGGGGCGGGGGGGCATGGGAGACCCAGTACTTC
V: TRBV7-2; D: NA; J: TRBJ1-2; size: once; CDR3: CASSLRTERYGYTF; DNA: TGTGCCAGCAGCCTAAGGACAGAGAGATATGGCTACACCTTC
V: TRBV28; D: TRBD1; J: TRBJ2-5; size: NA; CDR3: CASSTPGQGLWETQYF; DNA: TGTGCCAGCAGCACACCGGGACAGGGGTTGTGGGAGACCCAGTACTTC
V: TRBV5-8; D: TRBD1; J: TRBJ2-7; size: NA; CDR3: CASSFTDRGKYEQYF; DNA: TGTGCCAGCAGCTTTACCGACAGGGGGAAGTACGAGCAGTACTTC
V: TRBV4-3; D: NA; J: TRBJ1-6; size: NA; CDR3: CASSQEQGRGSPLHF; DNA: TGCGCCAGCAGCCAGGAACAGGGTCGCGGTTCACCCCTCCACTTT
V: TRBV7-6; D: TRBD1; J: TRBJ1-1; size: NA; CDR3: CASSLTGTGGPNTEAFF; DNA: TGTGCCAGCAGCTTAACCGGGACAGGGGGCCCGAACACTGAAGCTTTCTTT
V: TRBV4-2; D: TRBD2; J: TRBJ2-2; size: NA; CDR3: CASSLAGEETGELFF; DNA: TGTGCCAGCAGCCTAGCGGGAGAAGAAACCGGGGAGCTGTTTTTT
V: TRBV4-3; D: NA; J: TRBJ2-3; size: NA; CDR3: CASSQSTNTDTQYF; DNA: TGCGCCAGCAGCCAATCAACAAACACAGATACGCAGTATTTT
V: TRBV11-1; D: TRBD2; J: TRBJ2-1; size: NA; CDR3: CASSLGAGTNNEQFF; DNA: TGTGCCAGCAGCTTGGGAGCGGGAACGAACAATGAGCAGTTCTTC
V: TRBV19; D: NA; J: TRBJ2-7; size: NA; CDR3: CASSMATGYEQYF; DNA: TGTGCCAGTAGTATGGCCACAGGCTACGAGCAGTACTTC
V: TRBV6-1; D: TRBD1; J: TRBJ1-2; size: NA; CDR3: CAGGYRGPSNGYTF; DNA: TGTGCCGGCGGCTACAGGGGGCCCTCCAATGGCTACACCTTC
V: TRBV19; D: NA; J: TRBJ2-1; size: NA; CDR3: CASSGLAENAEQFF; DNA: TGTGCCAGTAGTGGGCTAGCCGAGAACGCTGAGCAGTTCTTC